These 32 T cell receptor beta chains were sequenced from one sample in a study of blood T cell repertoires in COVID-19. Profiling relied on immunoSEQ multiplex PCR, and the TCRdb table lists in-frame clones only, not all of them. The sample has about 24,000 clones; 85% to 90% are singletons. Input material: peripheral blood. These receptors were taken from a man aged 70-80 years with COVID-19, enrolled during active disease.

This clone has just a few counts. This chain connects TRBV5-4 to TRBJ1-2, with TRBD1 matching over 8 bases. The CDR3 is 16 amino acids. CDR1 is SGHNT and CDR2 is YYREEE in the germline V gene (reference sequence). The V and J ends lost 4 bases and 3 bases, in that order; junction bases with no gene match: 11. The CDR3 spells CASSGSLTGVDYGYTF. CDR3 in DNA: TGTGCCAGCAGCGGCAGTTTGACAGGGGTAGACTATGGCTACACCTTC.

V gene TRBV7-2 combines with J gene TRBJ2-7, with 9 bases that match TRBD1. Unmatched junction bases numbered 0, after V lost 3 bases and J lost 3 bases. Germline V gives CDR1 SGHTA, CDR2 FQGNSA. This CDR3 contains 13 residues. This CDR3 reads CASSLDRGYEQYF. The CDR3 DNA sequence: TGTGCCAGCAGCTTGGACAGGGGCTACGAGCAGTACTTC.

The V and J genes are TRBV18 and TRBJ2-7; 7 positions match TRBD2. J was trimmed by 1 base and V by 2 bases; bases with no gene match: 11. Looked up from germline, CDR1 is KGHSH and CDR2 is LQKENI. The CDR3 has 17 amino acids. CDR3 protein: CASSPTLAGLVSYEQYF. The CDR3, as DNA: TGTGCCAGCTCACCAACCCTAGCAGGACTAGTGTCCTACGAGCAGTACTTC.

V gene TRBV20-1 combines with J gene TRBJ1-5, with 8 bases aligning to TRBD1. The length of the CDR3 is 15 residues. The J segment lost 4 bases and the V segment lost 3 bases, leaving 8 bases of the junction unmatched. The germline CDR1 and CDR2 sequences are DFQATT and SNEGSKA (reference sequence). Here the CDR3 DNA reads TGCAGTGCTAGTTCGAGGGACAGGCCTAATCAGCCCCAGCATTTT. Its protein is CSASSRDRPNQPQHF.

The DNA for the CDR3 is TGTGCCAGTAGTCTGACGAGACTAGCGGTTGAGCAGTTCTTC. The encoded protein is CASSLTRLAVEQFF. The chain recombines TRBV19 with TRBJ2-1; TRBD2 matches 9 bases. The CDR3 covers 14 residues. Germline V gene sequence: CDR1 LNHDA, CDR2 SQIVND (reference sequence). V dropped 5 bases and J dropped 9; count of bases not matched to a gene: 8.

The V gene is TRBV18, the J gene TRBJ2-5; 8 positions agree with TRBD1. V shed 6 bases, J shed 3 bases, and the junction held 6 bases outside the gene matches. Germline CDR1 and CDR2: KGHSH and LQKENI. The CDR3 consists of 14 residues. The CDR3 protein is CASSRRTGKETQYF. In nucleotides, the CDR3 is TGTGCCAGCTCTCGCAGGACAGGGAAAGAGACCCAGTACTTC.

The CDR3 DNA is TGTGCCAGCAGCGGGGACAGGGCGAACACCGGGGAGCTGTTTTTT. Amino acids: CASSGDRANTGELFF. V is TRBV6-5 and J is TRBJ2-2; 9 nucleotides agree with TRBD1. The CDR3 loop spans 15 amino acids. Germline V gene lookup returns CDR1 MNHEY and CDR2 SVGAGI. Unmatched junction bases numbered 2, after V lost 6 bases and J lost 0 bases.

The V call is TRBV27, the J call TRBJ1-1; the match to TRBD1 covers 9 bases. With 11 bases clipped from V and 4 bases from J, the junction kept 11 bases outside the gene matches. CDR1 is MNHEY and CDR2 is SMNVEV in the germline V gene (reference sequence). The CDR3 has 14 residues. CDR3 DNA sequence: TGTGCCGGCCGTACAGGGGGCGGTGGCACTGAAGCTTTCTTT. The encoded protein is CAGRTGGGGTEAFF.

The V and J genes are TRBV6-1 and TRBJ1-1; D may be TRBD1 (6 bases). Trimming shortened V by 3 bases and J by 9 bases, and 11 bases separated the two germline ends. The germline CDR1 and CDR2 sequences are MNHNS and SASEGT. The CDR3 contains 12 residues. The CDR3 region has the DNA TGTGCCAGCAGTGATCAGGGGAGTAAAGCTTTCTTT. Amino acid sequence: CASSDQGSKAFF.

Here the CDR3 DNA reads TGTGCCACCGTAATAGACAGGTGGAGTGACTATGGCTACACCTTC. Translated, it gives CATVIDRWSDYGYTF. The V and J genes are TRBV2 and TRBJ1-2; a possible D gene is TRBD1 (6 bases). This CDR3 is built from 15 residues. Trimming stripped 10 bases from V and 3 bases from J, with 21 bases between. Per the germline V gene, CDR1 is SNHLY and CDR2 is FYNNEI.

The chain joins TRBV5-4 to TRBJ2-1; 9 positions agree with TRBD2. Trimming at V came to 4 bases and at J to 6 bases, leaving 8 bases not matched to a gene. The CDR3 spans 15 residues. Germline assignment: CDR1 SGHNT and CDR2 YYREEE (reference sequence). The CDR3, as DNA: TGTGCCAGCAGCGCGGGACTAGCTGATATCAATGAGCAGTTCTTC. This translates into CASSAGLADINEQFF.

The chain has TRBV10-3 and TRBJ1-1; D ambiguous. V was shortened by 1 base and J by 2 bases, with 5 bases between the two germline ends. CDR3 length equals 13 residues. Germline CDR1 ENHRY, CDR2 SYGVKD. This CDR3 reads CAISELDNTEAFF. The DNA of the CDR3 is TGTGCCATCAGTGAGTTAGATAACACTGAAGCTTTCTTT.

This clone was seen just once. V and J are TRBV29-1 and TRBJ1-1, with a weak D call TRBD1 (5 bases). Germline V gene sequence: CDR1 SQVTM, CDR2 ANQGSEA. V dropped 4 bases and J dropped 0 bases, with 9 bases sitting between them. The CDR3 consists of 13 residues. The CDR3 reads CSVAGKMNTEAFF. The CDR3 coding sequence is TGCAGCGTTGCAGGGAAAATGAACACTGAAGCTTTCTTT.

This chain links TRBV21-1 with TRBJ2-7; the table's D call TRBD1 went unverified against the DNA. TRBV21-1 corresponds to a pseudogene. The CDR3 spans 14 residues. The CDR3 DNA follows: TGTGCCAGCAGCAGTGAACAGGGGACCTACGAGCAGTACTTC. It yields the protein CASSSEQGTYEQYF.

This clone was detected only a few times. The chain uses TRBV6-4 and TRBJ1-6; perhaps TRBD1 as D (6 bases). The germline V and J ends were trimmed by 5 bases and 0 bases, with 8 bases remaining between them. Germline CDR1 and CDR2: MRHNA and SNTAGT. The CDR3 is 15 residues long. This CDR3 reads CASSQGSSYNSPLHF. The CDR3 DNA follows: TGTGCCAGCAGTCAGGGGAGCTCCTATAATTCACCCCTCCACTTT.

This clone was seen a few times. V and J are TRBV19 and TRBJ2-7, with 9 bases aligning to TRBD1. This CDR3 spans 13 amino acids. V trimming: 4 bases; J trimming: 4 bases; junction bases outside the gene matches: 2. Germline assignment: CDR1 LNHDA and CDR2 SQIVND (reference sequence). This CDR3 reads CASSTGQGYEQYF. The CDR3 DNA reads TGTGCCAGTAGTACCGGACAGGGGTACGAGCAGTACTTC.

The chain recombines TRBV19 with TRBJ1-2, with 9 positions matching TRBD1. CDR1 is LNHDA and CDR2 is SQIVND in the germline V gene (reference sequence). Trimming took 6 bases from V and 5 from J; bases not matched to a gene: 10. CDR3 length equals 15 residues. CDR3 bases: TGTGCCAGTAGCCTGAGGACAGGGGCCTTATATGGCTACACCTTC. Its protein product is CASSLRTGALYGYTF.

The CDR3 here is CASSLLPGVYQPQHF. In DNA form, the CDR3 reads TGTGCCAGCAGTTTACTCCCAGGGGTCTACCAGCCCCAGCATTTT. The gene calls are TRBV27 and TRBJ1-5; TRBD1 might be the D (6 bases). CDR1 is MNHEY, CDR2 SMNVEV, per germline (reference sequence). The CDR3 is 15 amino acids. V was pared by 2 bases and J by 7 bases, with 15 bases between.

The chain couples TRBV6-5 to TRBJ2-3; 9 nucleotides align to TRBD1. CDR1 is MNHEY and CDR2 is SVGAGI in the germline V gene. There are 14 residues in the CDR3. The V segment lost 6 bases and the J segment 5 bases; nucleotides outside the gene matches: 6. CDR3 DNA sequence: TGTGCCAGCAGGGACAGGGGAACTAGAGATACGCAGTATTTT. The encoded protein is CASRDRGTRDTQYF.

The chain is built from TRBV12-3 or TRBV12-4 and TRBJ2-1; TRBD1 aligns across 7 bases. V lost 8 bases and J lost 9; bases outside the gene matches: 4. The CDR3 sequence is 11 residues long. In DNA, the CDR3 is TGTGCCAGCCAGGGGGACCCTGAGCAGTTCTTC. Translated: CASQGDPEQFF.

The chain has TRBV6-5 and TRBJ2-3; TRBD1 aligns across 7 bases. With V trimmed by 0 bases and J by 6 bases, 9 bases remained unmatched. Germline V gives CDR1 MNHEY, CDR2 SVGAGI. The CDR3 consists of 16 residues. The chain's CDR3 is CASSYSMTGYGDTQYF. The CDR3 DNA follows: TGTGCCAGCAGTTACTCGATGACAGGGTATGGGGATACGCAGTATTTT.

DNA for the CDR3: TGCGCCAGCAGTAACAGGGGTGAGAGTGGCTACACCTTC. It specifies CASSNRGESGYTF. The chain couples TRBV10-2 to TRBJ1-2, with 7 bases lining up with TRBD1. The CDR3 covers 13 residues. The ends lost 5 bases at V and 7 bases at J; junction bases unmatched: 7. CDR1 and CDR2 (germline): WSHSY, SAAADI.

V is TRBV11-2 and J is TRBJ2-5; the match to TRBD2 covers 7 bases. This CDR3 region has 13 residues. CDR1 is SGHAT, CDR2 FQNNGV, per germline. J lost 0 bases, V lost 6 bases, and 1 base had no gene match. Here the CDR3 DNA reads TGTGCCAGCAGGGGAGGGAACCAAGAGACCCAGTACTTC. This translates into CASRGGNQETQYF.

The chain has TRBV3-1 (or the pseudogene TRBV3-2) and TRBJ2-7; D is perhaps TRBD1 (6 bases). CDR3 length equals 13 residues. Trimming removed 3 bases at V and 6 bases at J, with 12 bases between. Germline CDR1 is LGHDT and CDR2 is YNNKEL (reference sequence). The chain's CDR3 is CASSQRTGSEQYF. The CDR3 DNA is TGTGCCAGCAGCCAGCGTACAGGGAGCGAGCAGTACTTC.

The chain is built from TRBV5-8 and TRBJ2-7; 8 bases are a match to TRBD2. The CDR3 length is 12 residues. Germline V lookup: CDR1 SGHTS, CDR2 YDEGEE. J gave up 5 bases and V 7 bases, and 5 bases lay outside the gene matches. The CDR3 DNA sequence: TGTGCCAGCCCCGCGGGGGGCCACGAGCAGTACTTC. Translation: CASPAGGHEQYF.

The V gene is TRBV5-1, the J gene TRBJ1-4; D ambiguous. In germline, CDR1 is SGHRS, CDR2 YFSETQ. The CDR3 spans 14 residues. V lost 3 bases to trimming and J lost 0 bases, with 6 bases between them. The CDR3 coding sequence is TGCGCCAGCAGCTGGGAGGCAACTAATGAAAAACTGTTTTTT. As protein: CASSWEATNEKLFF. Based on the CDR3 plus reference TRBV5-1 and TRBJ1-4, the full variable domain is KAGVTQTPRYLIKTRGQQVTLSCSPISGHRSVSWYQQTPGQGLQFLFEYFSETQRNKGNFPGRFSGRQFSNSRSEMNVSTLELGDSALYLCASSWEATNEKLFFGSGTQLSVL.

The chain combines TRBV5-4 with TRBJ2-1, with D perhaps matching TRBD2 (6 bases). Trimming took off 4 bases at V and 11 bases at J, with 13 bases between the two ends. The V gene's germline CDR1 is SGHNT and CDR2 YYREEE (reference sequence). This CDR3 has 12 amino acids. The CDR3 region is CASSPPGLQQFF. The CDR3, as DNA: TGTGCCAGCAGCCCACCGGGACTTCAGCAGTTCTTC.

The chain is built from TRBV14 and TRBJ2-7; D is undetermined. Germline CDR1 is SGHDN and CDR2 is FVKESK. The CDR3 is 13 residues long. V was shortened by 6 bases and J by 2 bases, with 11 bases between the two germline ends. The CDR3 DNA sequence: TGTGCCAGCAGTTGGAGAAGTACCTACGAGCAGTACTTC. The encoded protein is CASSWRSTYEQYF.

The CDR3 coding sequence is TGTGCCAGCAGCCGGGCGGGGGGACAGGGTGGAGAGCAGTTCTTC. Translating it yields CASSRAGGQGGEQFF. The rearrangement links TRBV7-9 to TRBJ2-1; tentatively, D is TRBD1 (9 bases). Trimming stripped 5 bases from V and 10 bases from J, with 21 bases between. The CDR3 is made up of 15 amino acids. The V gene's germline CDR1 is SEHNR and CDR2 FQNEAQ (reference sequence).

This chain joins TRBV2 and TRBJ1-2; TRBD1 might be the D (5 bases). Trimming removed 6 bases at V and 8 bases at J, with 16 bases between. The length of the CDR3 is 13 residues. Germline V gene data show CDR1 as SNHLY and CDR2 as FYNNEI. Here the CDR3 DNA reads TGTGCCAGCAGCGTTCCCGGGACTGGCGGCTACACCTTC. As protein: CASSVPGTGGYTF.

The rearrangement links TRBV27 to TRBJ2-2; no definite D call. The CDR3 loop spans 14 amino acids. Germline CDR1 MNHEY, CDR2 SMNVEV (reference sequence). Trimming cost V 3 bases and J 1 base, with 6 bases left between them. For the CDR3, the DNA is TGTGCCAGCAGTTTCCAGGTGAACACCGGGGAGCTGTTTTTT. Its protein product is CASSFQVNTGELFF.

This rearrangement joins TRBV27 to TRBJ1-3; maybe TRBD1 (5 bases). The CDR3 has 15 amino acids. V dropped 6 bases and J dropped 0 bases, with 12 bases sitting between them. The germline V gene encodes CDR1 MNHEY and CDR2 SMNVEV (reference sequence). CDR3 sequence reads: CASRRDGYSGNTIYF. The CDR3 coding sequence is TGTGCCAGCAGGCGGGACGGTTACTCTGGAAACACCATATATTTT.